A selection of T cell receptor beta chains follows, all from one sample in a study of blood T cell repertoires in COVID-19. TCRdb's copy holds only in-frame clones and misses some; the assay was immunoSEQ multiplex PCR. The data contain around 200,000 clones, around nine tenths of them singletons. The sequenced sample was PBMCs or T cells enriched from blood (not recorded which). The source of these receptors is a woman aged 25 to 39 who had been exposed to COVID-19. The CDR3 runs from the conserved cysteine through the conserved F or W. The order of the fields is CDR3 protein, CDR3 DNA, CDR3 length, J gene, clone size, D gene, V gene. D genes are given only for firm matches. Rows may omit the clone size; those that give it use once, few, many or a size class.

CDR3aa: CATESRSTF
CDR3nt: TGTGCCACCGAGTCCCGTAGCACCTTC
len: 9
j_gene: TRBJ1-2
abundance: -
d_gene: -
v_gene: TRBV15

CDR3aa: CASSENSPQGNTIYF
CDR3nt: TGTGCCAGCAGTGAGAATTCTCCTCAGGGAAACACCATATATTTT
len: 15
j_gene: TRBJ1-3
abundance: -
d_gene: -
v_gene: TRBV6-4

CDR3aa: CAWSATGLNTEAFF
CDR3nt: TGTGCCTGGAGCGCGACAGGGCTGAACACTGAAGCTTTCTTT
len: 14
j_gene: TRBJ1-1
abundance: -
d_gene: TRBD1
v_gene: TRBV30

CDR3aa: CAWSVLPLSPLHF
CDR3nt: TGTGCCTGGAGTGTACTTCCCCTTTCACCCCTCCACTTT
len: 13
j_gene: TRBJ1-6
abundance: -
d_gene: -
v_gene: TRBV30

CDR3aa: CASSFGGGGPSWETQYF
CDR3nt: TGCGCCAGCAGCTTTGGGGGCGGGGGCCCTTCATGGGAGACCCAGTACTTC
len: 17
j_gene: TRBJ2-5
abundance: -
d_gene: -
v_gene: TRBV5-1

CDR3aa: CASSRQGVGEQYF
CDR3nt: TGTGCCAGTAGTAGACAGGGGGTTGGCGAGCAGTACTTC
len: 13
j_gene: TRBJ2-7
abundance: -
d_gene: TRBD1
v_gene: TRBV19

CDR3aa: CASSRPGVQPQHF
CDR3nt: TGTGCCAGCAGTAGGCCAGGGGTCCAGCCCCAGCATTTT
len: 13
j_gene: TRBJ1-5
abundance: -
d_gene: -
v_gene: TRBV12-3/TRBV12-4

CDR3aa: CASSYSQYSNQPQHF
CDR3nt: TGTGCCAGCAGTTACTCCCAGTATAGCAATCAGCCCCAGCATTTT
len: 15
j_gene: TRBJ1-5
abundance: -
d_gene: -
v_gene: TRBV6-5

CDR3aa: CASSPGMYNEQFF
CDR3nt: TGTGCCAGCAGCCCCGGGATGTACAATGAGCAGTTCTTC
len: 13
j_gene: TRBJ2-1
abundance: -
d_gene: -
v_gene: TRBV7-3

CDR3aa: CASSHVWGGFSEQYF
CDR3nt: TGTGCCAGCAGCCATGTTTGGGGGGGGTTTTCCGAGCAGTACTTC
len: 15
j_gene: TRBJ2-7
abundance: -
d_gene: TRBD2
v_gene: TRBV25-1

CDR3aa: CASKGTGAYEQYF
CDR3nt: TGTGCCAGCAAGGGGACAGGGGCCTACGAGCAGTACTTC
len: 13
j_gene: TRBJ2-7
abundance: -
d_gene: TRBD1
v_gene: TRBV2

CDR3aa: CASSVAMGAKLFF
CDR3nt: TGTGCCAGCAGCGTAGCCATGGGGGCGAAGCTGTTTTTT
len: 13
j_gene: TRBJ2-2
abundance: -
d_gene: -
v_gene: TRBV9

CDR3aa: CASSLQSGGNYEQYF
CDR3nt: TGTGCCAGCAGCTTACAAAGCGGGGGAAACTACGAGCAGTACTTC
len: 15
j_gene: TRBJ2-7
abundance: -
d_gene: TRBD2
v_gene: TRBV7-8

CDR3aa: CASSLAVSGGATDTQYF
CDR3nt: TGTGCCAGCAGCTTAGCGGTCAGCGGGGGGGCGACAGATACGCAGTATTTT
len: 17
j_gene: TRBJ2-3
abundance: -
d_gene: TRBD2
v_gene: TRBV7-6

CDR3aa: CASGNGLMGGYTF
CDR3nt: TGTGCTAGTGGCAACGGACTGATGGGTGGCTACACCTTC
len: 13
j_gene: TRBJ1-2
abundance: -
d_gene: -
v_gene: TRBV12-5

CDR3aa: CASSTGGYNEQFF
CDR3nt: TGTGCCAGCAGTACAGGGGGCTACAATGAGCAGTTCTTC
len: 13
j_gene: TRBJ2-1
abundance: -
d_gene: TRBD1
v_gene: TRBV19

CDR3aa: CASSQNQGLGNSPLHF
CDR3nt: TGTGCCAGCAGCCAGAACCAGGGGCTCGGGAATTCACCCCTCCACTTT
len: 16
j_gene: TRBJ1-6
abundance: -
d_gene: -
v_gene: TRBV4-2

CDR3aa: CASSLVGRGDYGYTF
CDR3nt: TGCGCCAGCAGCTTGGTCGGTCGGGGGGACTATGGCTACACCTTC
len: 15
j_gene: TRBJ1-2
abundance: few
d_gene: -
v_gene: TRBV5-1

CDR3aa: CASSSRNYGYTF
CDR3nt: TGTGCCAGTAGTTCGCGGAACTATGGCTACACCTTC
len: 12
j_gene: TRBJ1-2
abundance: -
d_gene: -
v_gene: TRBV19

CDR3aa: CASSPPEGGRNTEAFF
CDR3nt: TGTGCCAGCAGTCCCCCTGAGGGGGGGAGGAACACTGAAGCTTTCTTT
len: 16
j_gene: TRBJ1-1
abundance: -
d_gene: -
v_gene: TRBV13

CDR3aa: CASGLGPTGDYSNQPQHF
CDR3nt: TGTGCTAGTGGTTTGGGGCCGACAGGGGATTATAGCAATCAGCCCCAGCATTTT
len: 18
j_gene: TRBJ1-5
abundance: -
d_gene: TRBD1
v_gene: TRBV12-5

CDR3aa: CASSLTGGTTDTQYF
CDR3nt: TGCGCCAGCAGCTTGACAGGCGGAACCACAGATACGCAGTATTTT
len: 15
j_gene: TRBJ2-3
abundance: -
d_gene: -
v_gene: TRBV5-1

CDR3aa: CASSQDGGAKQFF
CDR3nt: TGTGCCAGCAGCCAAGATGGCGGGGCTAAGCAGTTCTTC
len: 13
j_gene: TRBJ2-1
abundance: -
d_gene: -
v_gene: TRBV3-1/TRBV3-2

CDR3aa: CASSSQEDGELFF
CDR3nt: TGTGCCAGCAGCTCTCAGGAGGACGGGGAGCTGTTTTTT
len: 13
j_gene: TRBJ2-2
abundance: many
d_gene: -
v_gene: TRBV11-2

CDR3aa: CASSQEKLGQGTRGYTF
CDR3nt: TGTGCCAGCAGCCAAGAAAAATTAGGACAGGGGACTCGCGGCTACACCTTC
len: 17
j_gene: TRBJ1-2
abundance: once
d_gene: TRBD1
v_gene: TRBV3-1/TRBV3-2

CDR3aa: CASSLEGRGDVDEQYF
CDR3nt: TGCGCCAGCAGCTTGGAGGGCCGGGGGGATGTCGACGAGCAGTACTTC
len: 16
j_gene: TRBJ2-7
abundance: -
d_gene: TRBD2
v_gene: TRBV5-1

CDR3aa: CASSPTGVEETQYF
CDR3nt: TGTGCCAGCAGCCCCACAGGGGTGGAGGAGACCCAGTACTTC
len: 14
j_gene: TRBJ2-5
abundance: -
d_gene: TRBD1
v_gene: TRBV11-2

CDR3aa: CAISPSGGQYEQYF
CDR3nt: TGTGCCATCAGTCCTAGCGGGGGTCAATACGAGCAGTACTTC
len: 14
j_gene: TRBJ2-7
abundance: -
d_gene: TRBD2
v_gene: TRBV10-3

CDR3aa: CASSLTGVLEQGGNTIYF
CDR3nt: TGTGCCAGCAGTTTAACAGGGGTTTTGGAGCAGGGTGGAAACACCATATATTTT
len: 18
j_gene: TRBJ1-3
abundance: -
d_gene: TRBD1
v_gene: TRBV28

CDR3aa: CASSFNSGTGVTEAFF
CDR3nt: TGTGCCAGCAGTTTTAACTCCGGGACAGGGGTCACTGAAGCTTTCTTT
len: 16
j_gene: TRBJ1-1
abundance: -
d_gene: TRBD1
v_gene: TRBV27

CDR3aa: CASSLGLAGGGSDTQYF
CDR3nt: TGCGCCAGCAGCTTGGGACTAGCGGGGGGTGGGTCAGATACGCAGTATTTT
len: 17
j_gene: TRBJ2-3
abundance: -
d_gene: TRBD2
v_gene: TRBV5-1

CDR3aa: CASSYSPQGSTEAFF
CDR3nt: TGTGCCAGCAGTTACTCCCCACAGGGGTCCACTGAAGCTTTCTTT
len: 15
j_gene: TRBJ1-1
abundance: -
d_gene: TRBD1
v_gene: TRBV6-5

CDR3aa: CASSLSDSQEQFF
CDR3nt: TGTGCCAGTAGCCTTTCGGACAGTCAGGAGCAGTTCTTC
len: 13
j_gene: TRBJ2-1
abundance: -
d_gene: -
v_gene: TRBV19

CDR3aa: CASSSQGAVSEAFF
CDR3nt: TGTGCCAGCAGCTCGCAGGGGGCGGTCTCTGAAGCTTTCTTT
len: 14
j_gene: TRBJ1-1
abundance: -
d_gene: TRBD1
v_gene: TRBV11-2

CDR3aa: CAWSGRGGVDNEQFF
CDR3nt: TGTGCCTGGAGTGGACGGGGGGGCGTAGATAATGAGCAGTTCTTC
len: 15
j_gene: TRBJ2-1
abundance: -
d_gene: TRBD2
v_gene: TRBV30

CDR3aa: CASSAGRTWTGTEAFF
CDR3nt: TGTGCCAGCAGCGCCGGGAGGACATGGACGGGCACTGAAGCTTTCTTT
len: 16
j_gene: TRBJ1-1
abundance: -
d_gene: -
v_gene: TRBV9

CDR3aa: CASRATLRDNEQFF
CDR3nt: TGTGCCAGTAGGGCCACCCTGCGGGACAATGAGCAGTTCTTC
len: 14
j_gene: TRBJ2-1
abundance: -
d_gene: -
v_gene: TRBV19

CDR3aa: CASSLDSSGNTIYF
CDR3nt: TGTGCCAGCAGCTTAGACAGCTCTGGAAACACCATATATTTT
len: 14
j_gene: TRBJ1-3
abundance: -
d_gene: -
v_gene: TRBV11-3

CDR3aa: CASSLEYHRGGVMAEAFF
CDR3nt: TGTGCCAGCAGCTTGGAATACCACAGGGGAGGAGTCATGGCTGAAGCTTTCTTT
len: 18
j_gene: TRBJ1-1
abundance: -
d_gene: TRBD1
v_gene: TRBV11-2

CDR3aa: CARSLGGDTQYF
CDR3nt: TGTGCCAGAAGCTTGGGCGGGGATACGCAGTATTTT
len: 12
j_gene: TRBJ2-3
abundance: -
d_gene: -
v_gene: TRBV5-3

CDR3aa: CASSRERNQPQHF
CDR3nt: TGTGCCAGTAGTCGTGAGCGGAATCAGCCCCAGCATTTT
len: 13
j_gene: TRBJ1-5
abundance: few
d_gene: -
v_gene: TRBV19

CDR3aa: CASSSGQRDSPLHF
CDR3nt: TGTGCCAGCAGTTCGGGACAGAGAGATTCACCCCTCCACTTT
len: 14
j_gene: TRBJ1-6
abundance: -
d_gene: TRBD1
v_gene: TRBV2

CDR3aa: CASSYVVGDPQYF
CDR3nt: TGTGCCAGCAGTTACGTAGTAGGGGATCCGCAGTATTTT
len: 13
j_gene: TRBJ2-3
abundance: once
d_gene: -
v_gene: TRBV6-5

CDR3aa: CASSYSWQGNSPLHF
CDR3nt: TGTGCCAGCAGTTACTCGTGGCAGGGAAATTCACCCCTCCACTTT
len: 15
j_gene: TRBJ1-6
abundance: -
d_gene: -
v_gene: TRBV6-5

CDR3aa: CASSLGQGWDTEAFF
CDR3nt: TGTGCCAGCAGCTTAGGACAGGGCTGGGACACTGAAGCTTTCTTT
len: 15
j_gene: TRBJ1-1
abundance: -
d_gene: TRBD1
v_gene: TRBV11-2

CDR3aa: CASSYAGQGVVYGYTF
CDR3nt: TGTGCCAGCAGTTACGCGGGACAGGGCGTTGTCTATGGCTACACCTTC
len: 16
j_gene: TRBJ1-2
abundance: -
d_gene: TRBD1
v_gene: TRBV6-5

CDR3aa: CASSSTPGGGNEKLFF
CDR3nt: TGTGCCAGCAGTTCCACCCCAGGCGGCGGGAATGAAAAACTGTTTTTT
len: 16
j_gene: TRBJ1-4
abundance: -
d_gene: -
v_gene: TRBV7-9

CDR3aa: CASRRETSGGYNEQFF
CDR3nt: TGTGCCAGCAGACGTGAAACTAGCGGGGGGTACAATGAGCAGTTCTTC
len: 16
j_gene: TRBJ2-1
abundance: -
d_gene: TRBD2
v_gene: TRBV27